This TCR beta chain was sequenced during a study of cytomegalovirus exposure and HLA in healthy donors. The wider study: Across 350 to 500 genotyped donors, roughly 80% landed in the Caucasian-associated ancestry cluster. General observations from the study: On later analysis, the bulk of CMV-associated TCR beta chains appeared to be HLA-restricted. A few chains tied to CMV proved CMV antigen-specific in vitro. Later work showed greater clonal expansion in HLA-associated TCR beta chains than in equally common others.

The sample holds a few counts of this clone. Its antigen remains unknown. This CDR3 region has 15 residues. Researchers ran the PCR with 60 Vbeta and 13 Jbeta primers. TCRdb's copy holds only in-frame clones and misses some; the assay was immunoSEQ multiplex PCR. The profile shows some 200,000 clones, 70% to 80% of them singletons. The sequence came from a male donor in good health and CMV-seropositive. This chain uses TRBV21-1 with TRBJ2-1; the table assigns TRBD2, which was not confirmed against the DNA. TRBV21-1 is a recognized pseudogene. The sequencing input was PBMCs. DNA for the CDR3: TGTGCCAGCAGCAAAGAAGGGCGGGGATACAATGAGCAGTTCTTC. Translating gives CASSKEGRGYNEQFF.